The 20 T cell receptor beta chains below were found in one sample sequenced in a study of blood T cell repertoires in COVID-19. Repertoires were generated with immunoSEQ multiplex PCR, while TCRdb's copy carries only in-frame clones and drops some. Seen here are some 300,000 clones, 90% observed once, and the top ten hold around 3.9%. Sequences were obtained from PBMCs or T cells enriched from blood (not recorded which). All receptors come from a woman under 40 who had been exposed to COVID-19.

The rearrangement joins TRBV6-5 to TRBJ1-5; TRBD1 matches 9 bases. V shed 6 bases, J shed 4 bases, and the junction held 7 bases outside the gene matches. The CDR3 has 15 amino acids. Germline values: CDR1 MNHEY, CDR2 SVGAGI. This CDR3 reads CASSITGGPNQPQHF. Here the CDR3 DNA reads TGTGCCAGCAGCATAACAGGGGGCCCGAATCAGCCCCAGCATTTT.

The chain carries TRBV5-1 and TRBJ1-3; TRBD1 matches at 11 bases. Germline assignment: CDR1 SGHRS and CDR2 YFSETQ. The trim removed 6 bases at V and 6 bases at J, leaving 5 bases unmatched. The CDR3 spans 14 residues. The CDR3 nucleotides read TGCGCCAGCACCCGGACAGGGGGCGAAAACACCATATATTTT. Translated: CASTRTGGENTIYF. The complete variable domain, with remaining parts taken from reference TRBV5-1 and TRBJ1-3, reads KAGVTQTPRYLIKTRGQQVTLSCSPISGHRSVSWYQQTPGQGLQFLFEYFSETQRNKGNFPGRFSGRQFSNSRSEMNVSTLELGDSALYLCASTRTGGENTIYFGEGSWLTVV.

This rearrangement joins TRBV7-9 to TRBJ2-5; D unclear. Germline values: CDR1 SEHNR, CDR2 FQNEAQ (reference sequence). The V end was cut by 5 bases, the J end by 9 bases, with 10 bases between. CDR3 length: 11 amino acids. The CDR3 nucleotides read TGTGCCAGCAGCCTCAGCCAGGCCCAGTACTTC. It yields the protein CASSLSQAQYF.

This rearrangement joins TRBV5-6 to TRBJ1-1, with 9 positions matching TRBD1. The germline V gene has CDR1 SGHDT and CDR2 YYEEEE. CDR3 length equals 15 residues. The V segment lost 4 bases and the J segment 3 bases; nucleotides outside the gene matches: 7. The CDR3 coding sequence is TGTGCCAGCAGCGGATACAGGGGGCGGTACACTGAAGCTTTCTTT. This sequence encodes CASSGYRGRYTEAFF. Variable domain in full (rest from reference TRBV5-6 and TRBJ1-1): DAGVTQSPTHLIKTRGQQVTLRCSPKSGHDTVSWYQQALGQGPQFIFQYYEEEERQRGNFPDRFSGHQFPNYSSELNVNALLLGDSALYLCASSGYRGRYTEAFFGQGTRLTVV.

The chain links TRBV6-5 to TRBJ1-2, with a tentative D call TRBD1 (6 bases). The CDR3 extends over 13 amino acids. Trimming took off 2 bases at V and 6 bases at J, with 10 bases between the two ends. Germline V gene data show CDR1 as MNHEY and CDR2 as SVGAGI. The chain's CDR3 is CASSYGGGDGYTF. The CDR3 DNA sequence: TGTGCCAGCAGTTACGGTGGGGGCGATGGCTACACCTTC.

The sample holds one count of this clone. The gene calls are TRBV20-1 and TRBJ1-2; tentative D call: TRBD1 (5 bases). The CDR3 loop spans 14 amino acids. The V end was cut by 5 bases, the J end by 4 bases, with 17 bases between. Germline loops: CDR1 DFQATT, CDR2 SNEGSKA (reference sequence). CDR3 sequence (DNA): TGCAGTGCTGGTGGACTAGACAGAATCTATGGCTACACCTTC. Translated, it gives CSAGGLDRIYGYTF.

The chain is built from TRBV19 and TRBJ1-1, with 8 bases that match TRBD1. The CDR3 has 15 amino acids. With 3 bases clipped from V and 5 bases from J, the junction kept 8 bases outside the gene matches. Looked up from germline, CDR1 is LNHDA and CDR2 is SQIVND (reference sequence). The chain's CDR3 is CASSMGGRGPTEAFF. In DNA, the CDR3 is TGTGCCAGTAGTATGGGGGGCAGGGGGCCAACTGAAGCTTTCTTT.

This sequence joins TRBV4-1 and TRBJ2-5, with 9 bases fitting TRBD1. The CDR3 runs 14 residues. Trimming cost V 4 bases and J 9 bases; bases outside gene matches: 9. CDR1 is MGHRA and CDR2 is YSYEKL in the germline V gene. CDR3 residues: CASSLSGTGLAQYF. CDR3 in DNA: TGCGCCAGCAGCCTCTCCGGGACAGGGTTGGCCCAGTACTTC.

The rearrangement links TRBV6-5 to TRBJ2-5; the D is unclear. The V gene's germline CDR1 is MNHEY and CDR2 SVGAGI. The V end was cut by 6 bases, the J end by 5 bases, with 13 bases between. CDR3 size: 13 residues. CDR3 sequence (DNA): TGTGCCAGCAGCTCTCGTCAGTGGGAGACCCAGTACTTC. It specifies CASSSRQWETQYF.

The chain recombines TRBV6-1 with TRBJ1-4; possibly TRBD1 for D (5 bases). V lost 1 base and J lost 8, with 14 bases in between. The germline V gene encodes CDR1 MNHNS and CDR2 SASEGT. CDR3 length: 15 residues. CDR3 loop: CASSEVGRGREKLFF. The DNA of the CDR3 is TGTGCCAGCAGTGAAGTAGGGCGGGGGAGGGAAAAACTGTTTTTT.

This clone was seen a single time. The rearrangement links TRBV20-1 to TRBJ1-1; D not resolved. V lost 7 bases, J lost 5 bases, and 11 bases lay in between. Germline assignment: CDR1 DFQATT and CDR2 SNEGSKA (reference sequence). CDR3 length equals 11 residues. The CDR3 DNA follows: TGCAGTGGAAGAGGGCGGACTGAAGCTTTCTTT. It is translated as CSGRGRTEAFF.

This rearrangement joins TRBV19 to TRBJ2-2, with TRBD1 matching 9 bases. V lost 4 bases and J lost 4; bases outside the gene matches: 7. This CDR3 has 16 amino acids. CDR1 and CDR2 from the germline V gene are LNHDA and SQIVND (reference sequence). The CDR3 bases are TGTGCCAGTAGTAGGGGGGGGACAGGGTCCACCGGGGAGCTGTTTTTT. Its translation is CASSRGGTGSTGELFF.

This clone was recorded a few times. V gene TRBV6-5 combines with J gene TRBJ1-1; perhaps TRBD1 as D (5 bases). V lost 0 bases to trimming and J lost 2 bases, with 10 bases between them. The length of the CDR3 is 15 residues. Looked up from germline, CDR1 is MNHEY and CDR2 is SVGAGI. The CDR3, as DNA: TGTGCCAGCAGTTACTCGGGGCAACTTAACACTGAAGCTTTCTTT. Residues: CASSYSGQLNTEAFF.

The chain carries TRBV11-2 and TRBJ1-6; D gene uncertain. V dropped 1 base and J dropped 2 bases, with 6 bases sitting between them. CDR3 length equals 15 residues. Germline V CDR1 and CDR2: SGHAT, FQNNGV. CDR3 coding DNA: TGTGCCAGCAGCTTAGTCAGGACCTATAATTCACCCCTCCACTTT. It is translated as CASSLVRTYNSPLHF.

The CDR3 here is CASSLRPASGEETQYF. The CDR3 DNA reads as TGCGCCAGCAGCTTACGACCAGCTAGCGGGGAAGAGACCCAGTACTTC. This chain links TRBV5-1 with TRBJ2-5, with TRBD2 matching over 9 bases. This CDR3 has 16 amino acids. CDR1 and CDR2 (germline): SGHRS, YFSETQ. V lost 2 bases, J lost 3 bases, and 8 bases stayed unmatched.

This clone was recorded only once. This chain uses TRBV7-9 with TRBJ1-2, with 7 bases that match TRBD1. CDR1 and CDR2 from the germline V gene are SEHNR and FQNEAQ (reference sequence). Trimming cost V 4 bases and J 4 bases; bases outside gene matches: 9. The CDR3 contains 15 residues. The CDR3: CASSSLHRGRYGYTF. CDR3 DNA: TGTGCCAGCAGCTCACTCCACAGGGGCCGCTATGGCTACACCTTC.

The V and J genes are TRBV7-8 and TRBJ2-7; TRBD2 aligns across 9 bases. Germline CDR1 SGHVS, CDR2 FQNEAQ. CDR3 length: 16 residues. J was trimmed by 6 bases and V by 4 bases; bases with no gene match: 13. This chain's CDR3 is CASSSPSGGGAGEQYF. Written as DNA, the CDR3 is TGTGCCAGCAGCTCCCCAAGTGGCGGGGGGGCGGGCGAGCAGTACTTC.

The J gene is TRBJ2-2, the V gene TRBV5-1; perhaps TRBD2 as D (5 bases). Trimming pared 0 bases from V and 6 bases from J, leaving 15 bases between. The CDR3 runs 16 residues. Germline lookup yields CDR1 SGHRS and CDR2 YFSETQ. As DNA, the CDR3 is TGCGCCAGCAGCTTGGTTCCCCGGGGAGAGGCCGGGGAGCTGTTTTTT. Its translation is CASSLVPRGEAGELFF.

This clone is a singleton in its sample. The chain is built from TRBV5-1 and TRBJ1-3; D gene uncertain. Trimming shortened V by 4 bases and J by 8 bases, and 13 bases separated the two germline ends. This CDR3 region has 13 residues. CDR1 and CDR2 from the germline V gene are SGHRS and YFSETQ. The CDR3 coding sequence is TGCGCCAGCAGCCTGAGGACTTCTGACACCATATATTTT. It encodes CASSLRTSDTIYF.

The chain links TRBV9 to TRBJ2-1; tentatively, D is TRBD2 (7 bases). The CDR3 has 15 residues. The germline V gene encodes CDR1 SGDLS and CDR2 YYNGEE. Trimming removed 3 bases from V and 9 bases from J, with 19 bases in between. In DNA form, the CDR3 reads TGTGCCAGCAGCGCCGACGGGGGGCCGGGTATTGAGCAGTTCTTC. Amino acids: CASSADGGPGIEQFF.